This T cell receptor beta chain was recorded in a study of regulatory T cells in long-lasting Graves disease. Arm-PCR of CDR3 regions and iRepertoire HTBI primers were used to build TCR beta libraries. TCRdb analysed the multiplex PCR reads with MiXCR anew, one entry per CDR3 protein. The sample consists of 550,000 to 700,000 distinct CDR3 sequences, about 16% of them appearing once. This clonotype was recorded at least ten times. Antigen: not known. Per the germline V gene, CDR1 is SQVTM and CDR2 is ANQGSEA. V lost 3 bases and J lost 6, with 15 bases in between. The CDR3 spans 13 residues. Stated time point: newly diagnosed GD, antithyroid drugs for less than 3 months. RNA extracted from PBMCs served as the sequencing template. Points from the study as a whole: Persistent disease samples used TRBV28, TRBJ1-2 and TRBJ2-5 preferentially. The sample size was small, and this may have reduced accuracy.

The same sample was also used in a study of T cells in Graves' hyperthyroidism and ophthalmopathy.

This chain uses TRBV29-1 with TRBJ2-7; D uncertain. The sequence came from a man younger than 35 with Graves disease. Specimen: peripheral blood mononuclear cells (PBMCs), collected at new diagnosis, from a patient treated with antithyroid drugs. CDR3 bases: TGCAGCGTTGATGTGGGGAAGAGAAGCGAGCAGTACTTC. It translates to CSVDVGKRSEQYF.